One sample yielded the 25 T cell receptor beta chains listed below, sequenced in a study of radiation and T cells in renal cell carcinoma. TCRdb's table, derived via immunoSEQ multiplex PCR, lists solely in-frame clones and lacks some. The sample holds about 130,000 clones, roughly 80% seen once. Time point described: baseline pretreatment blood. Sample treatment: 15 Gy SBRT to primary tumor, nephrectomy 4 weeks later. The sample was blood, taken from a patient whose treatment included radiotherapy and nephrectomy. The receptor set was obtained from a woman aged 55-69 years with renal cell carcinoma.

This sequence joins TRBV19 and TRBJ2-7; 10 bases match TRBD2. CDR1 and CDR2 (germline): LNHDA, SQIVND (reference sequence). The V and J ends lost 6 bases and 5 bases, in that order; junction bases with no gene match: 7. The CDR3 is made up of 14 amino acids. In nucleotides, the CDR3 is TGTGCCAGTAGAGGGACTAGCGAGAGGAACGAGCAGTACTTC. Amino acids: CASRGTSERNEQYF.

There are a few counts of this clone. The chain uses TRBV27 and TRBJ1-1; 11 bases are a match to TRBD1. CDR1 and CDR2 (germline): MNHEY, SMNVEV (reference sequence). V dropped 4 bases and J dropped 4; count of bases not matched to a gene: 8. The CDR3 is made up of 16 amino acids. The CDR3 bases are TGTGCCAGCAGTTCTGGACAGGGGGCGCGGGTCACTGAAGCTTTCTTT. It codes for CASSSGQGARVTEAFF.

This clone was detected only once. V and J are TRBV5-1 and TRBJ2-7; 9 bases align to TRBD2. CDR3 size: 15 residues. Germline V gene sequence: CDR1 SGHRS, CDR2 YFSETQ. V shed 3 bases, J shed 6 bases, and the junction held 10 bases outside the gene matches. This CDR3 reads CASSSSGTAGGEQYF. The CDR3 DNA reads as TGCGCCAGCAGCTCTTCCGGGACAGCGGGGGGCGAGCAGTACTTC.

This rearrangement joins TRBV5-1 to TRBJ1-4, with D perhaps matching TRBD1 (6 bases). The CDR3 contains 15 residues. Germline V gene sequence: CDR1 SGHRS, CDR2 YFSETQ. Trimming removed 2 bases from V and 7 bases from J, with 15 bases in between. The CDR3: CASSFEGGEVEKLFF. The CDR3 DNA reads TGCGCCAGCAGCTTCGAGGGGGGCGAGGTTGAAAAACTGTTTTTT.

The chain couples TRBV27 to TRBJ2-1; a weak D match, TRBD2 (6 bases). The V gene lost 5 bases and the J gene lost 4 bases, with 9 bases spanning the gap. The CDR3 length is 13 residues. Germline CDR1 and CDR2: MNHEY and SMNVEV (reference sequence). CDR3 loop: CASSAGPYNEQFF. CDR3 coding DNA: TGTGCCAGCAGTGCGGGGCCATACAATGAGCAGTTCTTC.

This chain links TRBV5-1 with TRBJ1-1, with D unresolved. Trimming stripped 4 bases from V and 0 bases from J, with 10 bases between. The CDR3 is made up of 14 amino acids. The germline CDR1 and CDR2 sequences are SGHRS and YFSETQ. The chain's CDR3 is CASSRGGVNTEAFF. The CDR3 DNA reads TGCGCCAGCAGCCGGGGAGGCGTGAACACTGAAGCTTTCTTT. The whole variable domain, remainder taken from reference TRBV5-1 and TRBJ1-1, is KAGVTQTPRYLIKTRGQQVTLSCSPISGHRSVSWYQQTPGQGLQFLFEYFSETQRNKGNFPGRFSGRQFSNSRSEMNVSTLELGDSALYLCASSRGGVNTEAFFGQGTRLTVV.

The chain links TRBV27 to TRBJ2-1; D might be TRBD1 (6 bases). Germline V gene sequence: CDR1 MNHEY, CDR2 SMNVEV (reference sequence). CDR3 length: 14 residues. Trimming stripped 3 bases from V and 2 bases from J, with 8 bases between. CDR3 residues: CASSFPGAYNEQFF. The CDR3 coding sequence is TGTGCCAGCAGTTTTCCAGGGGCCTACAATGAGCAGTTCTTC.

The chain is built from TRBV20-1 and TRBJ2-5, with unresolved D. The CDR3 has 10 amino acids. In germline, CDR1 is DFQATT, CDR2 SNEGSKA (reference sequence). V dropped 4 bases and J dropped 5 bases, with 5 bases sitting between them. In DNA, the CDR3 is TGCAGTGCTATGACGGAGACCCAGTACTTC. This codes for CSAMTETQYF.

The CDR3 protein is CASSLNPLGLSNEKLFF. The DNA of the CDR3 is TGCGCCAGCAGCTTAAACCCCCTAGGCCTTTCTAATGAAAAACTGTTTTTT. V usage is TRBV5-1 and J usage is TRBJ1-4; D unresolved. The CDR3 sequence is 17 residues long. Germline CDR1 reads SGHRS; CDR2 reads YFSETQ. V was clipped by 2 bases and J by 3 bases, with 17 bases between them.

This clone showed up just once. The chain employs TRBV7-9 and TRBJ2-7, with TRBD1 identical over 8 bases. This CDR3 has 13 amino acids. Germline lookup yields CDR1 SEHNR and CDR2 FQNEAQ (reference sequence). J gave up 11 bases and V 3 bases, and 9 bases lay outside the gene matches. In nucleotides, the CDR3 is TGTGCCAGCAGCTTCCTGGACAGGGCCGGGGAGTACTTC. Its translation: CASSFLDRAGEYF.

This clone occurred a few times. The chain employs TRBV4-2 and TRBJ2-1, with D perhaps matching TRBD2 (6 bases). The CDR3 contains 13 residues. Trimming shortened V by 1 base and J by 5 bases, and 6 bases separated the two germline ends. Germline V gene lookup returns CDR1 LGHNA and CDR2 YNFKEQ. The CDR3 spells CASSQGGNNEQFF. CDR3 bases: TGTGCCAGCAGCCAAGGCGGGAACAATGAGCAGTTCTTC.

The J gene is TRBJ2-7, the V gene TRBV7-2, with 11 positions matching TRBD2. After removal of 5 bases from V and 4 bases from J, the junction contained 4 bases not matched to a gene. The CDR3 is 14 residues long. Germline V lookup: CDR1 SGHTA, CDR2 FQGNSA. CDR3 loop: CASSRASGRYEQYF. As DNA, the CDR3 is TGTGCCAGCAGCCGAGCTAGCGGGAGGTACGAGCAGTACTTC.

The chain employs TRBV7-8 and TRBJ2-7; 14 nucleotides align to TRBD2. V trimming: 1 base; J trimming: 4 bases; junction bases outside the gene matches: 6. The CDR3 runs to 17 residues. CDR1 and CDR2 from the germline V gene are SGHVS and FQNEAQ. The CDR3 here is CASSLGLAGGLEYEQYF. CDR3 nucleotides: TGTGCCAGCAGCTTAGGACTAGCGGGAGGGCTCGAATACGAGCAGTACTTC.

The chain recombines TRBV9 with TRBJ2-7, with 8 positions matching TRBD1. The V gene end was trimmed by 3 bases and the J gene end by 3 bases; junction bases not matched to a gene: 5. This CDR3 region has 14 residues. CDR1 is SGDLS, CDR2 YYNGEE, per germline. The CDR3 is CASSADRVGYEQYF. CDR3 bases: TGTGCCAGCAGCGCGGACAGGGTTGGCTACGAGCAGTACTTC. The complete variable domain, with remaining parts taken from reference TRBV9 and TRBJ2-7, reads DSGVTQTPKHLITATGQRVTLRCSPRSGDLSVYWYQQSLDQGLQFLIQYYNGEERAKGNILERFSAQQFPDLHSELNLSSLELGDSALYFCASSADRVGYEQYFGPGTRLTVT.

V and J are TRBV9 and TRBJ1-2; tentatively, D is TRBD1 (6 bases). CDR1 is SGDLS and CDR2 is YYNGEE in the germline V gene. The CDR3 sequence is 15 residues long. The germline V and J ends were trimmed by 4 bases and 2 bases, with 15 bases remaining between them. For the CDR3, the DNA is TGTGCCAGCAGCACCGAGGGGAGGGGGAACTATGGCTACACCTTC. This translates into CASSTEGRGNYGYTF.

This clone came up a few times. This chain joins TRBV20-1 and TRBJ1-1; D gene ambiguous. CDR3 size: 11 residues. Germline CDR1 is DFQATT and CDR2 is SNEGSKA (reference sequence). The V end was cut by 5 bases, the J end by 7 bases, with 11 bases between. CDR3 protein: CSALRTGEAFF. In DNA form, the CDR3 reads TGCAGTGCTCTACGGACTGGTGAAGCTTTCTTT.

The rearrangement joins TRBV5-6 to TRBJ1-6; D unclear. This CDR3 has 16 amino acids. Germline loops: CDR1 SGHDT, CDR2 YYEEEE. V lost 3 bases to trimming and J lost 7 bases, with 17 bases between them. CDR3 amino acids: CASSSDLSSGNSPLHF. CDR3 sequence (DNA): TGTGCCAGCAGCTCCGACTTAAGCAGCGGGAATTCACCCCTCCACTTT.

This chain connects TRBV5-4 to TRBJ2-7; 8 positions match TRBD1. This CDR3 comprises 17 residues. The germline CDR1 and CDR2 sequences are SGHNT and YYREEE (reference sequence). With V trimmed by 4 bases and J by 0 bases, 12 bases remained unmatched. The CDR3 spells CASSPSPGQAHSYEQYF. The DNA of the CDR3 is TGTGCCAGCAGCCCATCCCCGGGACAGGCCCACTCCTACGAGCAGTACTTC. Full variable domain (remainder filled in from reference TRBV5-4 and TRBJ2-7): ETGVTQSPTHLIKTRGQQVTLRCSSQSGHNTVSWYQQALGQGPQFIFQYYREEENGRGNFPPRFSGLQFPNYSSELNVNALELDDSALYLCASSPSPGQAHSYEQYFGPGTRLTVT.

The chain carries TRBV5-1 and TRBJ2-5; 9 bases align to TRBD1. Germline lookup yields CDR1 SGHRS and CDR2 YFSETQ. This CDR3 spans 16 amino acids. Trimming at V came to 9 bases and at J to 2 bases, leaving 14 bases not matched to a gene. CDR3 sequence reads: CATTRTGADPQETQYF. The DNA of the CDR3 is TGCGCCACCACTCGGACAGGGGCCGACCCTCAAGAGACCCAGTACTTC.

The V gene is TRBV6-5, the J gene TRBJ1-6; no definite D call. With 4 bases removed from V and 7 bases from J, the gap between germline ends came to 5 bases. This CDR3 is 12 amino acids long. Germline CDR1 and CDR2: MNHEY and SVGAGI. The CDR3 here is CASSFRNSPLHF. DNA for the CDR3: TGTGCCAGCAGTTTTAGGAATTCACCCCTCCACTTT.

The chain combines TRBV9 with TRBJ2-3, with 9 bases fitting TRBD1. The CDR3 runs 15 residues. V trimming: 2 bases; J trimming: 6 bases; junction bases outside the gene matches: 7. Germline CDR1 reads SGDLS; CDR2 reads YYNGEE. The CDR3 DNA follows: TGTGCCAGCAGCGTCAGGACAGGGGACGGGGATACGCAGTATTTT. The encoded protein is CASSVRTGDGDTQYF.

V gene TRBV19 combines with J gene TRBJ2-5, with TRBD2 matching over 10 bases. The germline gives CDR1 LNHDA, CDR2 SQIVND (reference sequence). CDR3 length: 16 residues. Trimming took 6 bases from V and 5 from J; bases not matched to a gene: 12. The CDR3 DNA reads as TGTGCCAGTAGCGACACAGTAGCGGGAGGTAGGGAGACCCAGTACTTC. This translates into CASSDTVAGGRETQYF.

The V and J genes are TRBV18 and TRBJ2-1, with a tentative D call TRBD1 (6 bases). The CDR3 is 16 amino acids. Germline V CDR1 and CDR2: KGHSH, LQKENI. Trimming removed 6 bases from V and 2 bases from J, with 17 bases in between. The CDR3 reads CASSPGYREPYNEQFF. DNA for the CDR3: TGTGCCAGCTCCCCAGGGTACAGGGAACCCTACAATGAGCAGTTCTTC.

The chain is built from TRBV28 and TRBJ2-5; TRBD2 agrees at 8 bases. After removal of 2 bases from V and 5 bases from J, the junction contained 4 bases not matched to a gene. The CDR3 has 14 residues. Per the germline V gene, CDR1 is MDHEN and CDR2 is SYDVKM. The CDR3: CASSLPGGRETQYF. CDR3 nucleotide sequence: TGTGCCAGCAGTTTACCCGGCGGGAGGGAGACCCAGTACTTC.

V is TRBV4-3 and J is TRBJ2-1; 9 bases fit TRBD2. This CDR3 region has 16 residues. Germline V CDR1 and CDR2: LGHNA, YSLEER. With V trimmed by 1 base and J by 3 bases, 4 bases remained unmatched. This CDR3 reads CASSQGLAGNYNEQFF. The CDR3 coding sequence is TGCGCCAGCAGCCAAGGCCTAGCGGGAAACTACAATGAGCAGTTCTTC.